Shown below are 8 T cell receptor beta chains from a single sample sequenced in a study of blood T cells in healthy people across ages (dated by TCRdb to between 2014 and 2017). Library construction relied on 5' RACE. Sequencing took place on an Illumina HiSeq 2500. A second about 7 to 11 cycle PCR used a sample-barcoded 5' primer and a J-beta primer mix. TCRdb reran the public reads through fastp at Q25 and MiXCR, keeping productive beta chains. When rows share a CDR3 protein, they turn into one entry using the most common DNA and genes. Recorded for this sample are 1.5 million to 1.9 million distinct CDR3 sequences; 35% to 45% of them occurred a single time. Clones ranked in the top ten supply over 3.5% of the sample. The sequencing sample was made of blood. These receptors were collected from a woman younger than 30 in good health.

The chain uses TRBV5-1 and TRBJ1-4; D remains unclear. Germline values: CDR1 SGHRS, CDR2 YFSETQ. The CDR3 spans 14 residues. Trimming shortened V by 4 bases and J by 0 bases, and 7 bases separated the two germline ends. Here the CDR3 DNA reads TGCGCCAGCAGCCCCCTCACAACTAATGAAAAACTGTTTTTT. It encodes CASSPLTTNEKLFF.

The chain employs TRBV30 and TRBJ1-3; D call uncertain. The CDR3 loop spans 14 amino acids. Per germline, CDR1 GTSNPN and CDR2 SVGIG (reference sequence). Deletions cut 1 base from V and 0 bases from J, with 7 bases between. The DNA of the CDR3 is TGTGCCTGGAGTGCAGGCAGCTCTGGAAACACCATATATTTT. This sequence encodes CAWSAGSSGNTIYF.

The rearrangement joins TRBV12-3 or TRBV12-4 to TRBJ2-3, with 9 bases matching TRBD2. The trim removed 8 bases at V and 5 bases at J, leaving 11 bases unmatched. The CDR3 runs to 15 residues. The CDR3 reads CASRGELAGVDTQYF. CDR3 bases: TGTGCCAGCCGAGGAGAGTTAGCGGGGGTAGATACGCAGTATTTT.

The rearrangement uses TRBV6-2 or TRBV6-3 and TRBJ2-1; 8 nucleotides align to TRBD2. After removal of 5 bases from V and 5 bases from J, the junction contained 14 bases not matched to a gene. Germline V CDR1 and CDR2: MNHEY, SVGEGT. The CDR3 loop spans 17 amino acids. CDR3 sequence (DNA): TGTGCCAGCAGTCAACACGGGAGCGGGAGTAAACACAATGAGCAGTTCTTC. Protein product: CASSQHGSGSKHNEQFF.

The chain uses TRBV18 and TRBJ1-6; tentatively, D is TRBD1 (5 bases). From germline, CDR1 is KGHSH and CDR2 LQKENI. Trimming removed 3 bases at V and 10 bases at J, with 16 bases between. The CDR3 contains 15 residues. For the CDR3, the DNA is TGTGCCAGCTCACCGAGACAGAGAGGAGAATCACCCCTCCACTTT. This sequence encodes CASSPRQRGESPLHF. The entire variable domain, with the rest obtained from reference TRBV18 and TRBJ1-6, is as follows: NAGVMQNPRHLVRRRGQEARLRCSPMKGHSHVYWYRQLPEEGLKFMVYLQKENIIDESGMPKERFSAEFPKEGPSILRIQQVVRGDSAAYFCASSPRQRGESPLHFGNGTRLTVT.

CDR3 loop: CASSRDRIQETQYF. CDR3 bases: TGTGCCAGCAGTCGGGACAGGATCCAAGAGACCCAGTACTTC. The gene calls are TRBV2 and TRBJ2-5; 8 nucleotides match TRBD1. V dropped 5 bases and J dropped 1; count of bases not matched to a gene: 3. The CDR3 is made up of 14 amino acids. From germline, CDR1 is SNHLY and CDR2 FYNNEI. The full variable domain, completed using reference TRBV2 and TRBJ2-5, is EPEVTQTPSHQVTQMGQEVILRCVPISNHLYFYWYRQILGQKVEFLVSFYNNEISEKSEIFDDQFSVERPDGSNFTLKIRSTKLEDSAMYFCASSRDRIQETQYFGPGTRLLVL.

This clonotype was seen a handful of times. This chain uses TRBV9 with TRBJ2-1; 7 nucleotides align to TRBD2. Germline V gene lookup returns CDR1 SGDLS and CDR2 YYNGEE. This CDR3 spans 16 amino acids. Unmatched junction bases numbered 10, after V lost 4 bases and J lost 3 bases. The CDR3 nucleotides are TGTGCCAGCAGCTTAGAGATGGGGGACTACTACAATGAGCAGTTCTTC. Residues: CASSLEMGDYYNEQFF.

As to this clonotype: An end of the junction does not agree with germline; a read error may underlie this. This rearrangement joins TRBV27 to TRBJ1-5; maybe TRBD1 (6 bases). The germline V gene encodes CDR1 MNHEY and CDR2 SMNVEV (reference sequence). The CDR3 extends over 14 amino acids. The CDR3 DNA reads TGTGCCTGCAGTTGGCAGGGGATTAATCAGCCCCAGCATTTT. Its protein product is CACSWQGINQPQHF.